The present entry profiles one TCR beta chain with its context. This clonotype was recorded many times. Its antigen is unknown. Base qualities are not recorded, but no much larger clone differs from it by a single base. The data originate from a study (dated by TCRdb to between 2015 and 2016). Regarding the complete study: The study tested whether tumor-infiltrating Tregs in breast cancer are recruited from blood Tregs or converted in situ from other CD4+ T cell subsets. Results the study describes overall, beyond this receptor: Tumor memory CD4+ T cell TCR gene usage clustered with blood and lymph node memory CD4+ cells and lymph node naive CD4+ cells. The greatest overlap of tumor-infiltrating Treg TCR alpha and beta sequences was with tumor naive CD4+ T cells, followed next by blood naive CD4+ T cells. Validation in the larger cohort was restricted to a single TCR beta V-J rearrangement rather than whole repertoires.

Cells that were CD4+CD25+CD127-/low were isolated as Tregs. Tregs, naive and memory CD4+ T cells from tumor, blood and ipsilateral draining lymph nodes of five or six breast cancer patients underwent full-length TCR alpha and beta sequencing. Tumor tissue, along with lymph nodes from ipsilateral axillary dissection, was perfused with PBS, minced, and then digested using collagenase I and hyaluronidase. FACS confirmed that the sorted cell populations were more than 90% pure. Amplification of full-length TCR variable regions was done by 5' RACE PCR using constant-region reverse primers, and this step was followed by semi-nested PCR with Nested Universal Primer A. The ReliaPrep RNA Cell Miniprep System was used to extract total RNA, which was then reverse transcribed into 5'RACE-ready cDNA with the SMARTer RACE 5'/3' Kit. An Illumina MiSeq was used to sequence the full-length TCR alpha and beta libraries, which had been barcoded with multiplex adaptors. Per the source publication's procedure: For each of nine subset-tissue groups, sequencing data from the five patients were combined, and the groups were compared by unsupervised clustering of TCR gene usage. Repertoire similarity was calculated with the Morisita-Horn index, weighting shared sequences by their contribution to each repertoire. TCRdb trimmed public reads at Q25 via fastp, called clones via MiXCR and kept in-frame beta chains. When rows share a CDR3 protein, they turn into one entry using the most common DNA and genes. TCRdb's processing, not the authors', yielded these V and J calls. This sample is represented by around 34,000 distinct CDR3 sequences; roughly 30% of them were singletons. The ten largest clones represent under 3% of the sample.

The germline V gene encodes CDR1 DFQATT and CDR2 SNEGSKA (reference sequence). The CDR3, cysteine through phenylalanine, is 14 amino acids long. CDR3 DNA is the only sequence kept; it has 42 bases, read in frame from the first base. V is cut back by 6 bases and J by 10 bases, with 11 bases in the junction unmatched. This chain joins TRBV20-1 to TRBJ2-1; 11 bases in the junction line up with TRBD2. Sequenced: tumor-infiltrating Tregs sorted from the breast tumor. The receptor's source is a female donor with breast cancer. The CDR3 amino acid sequence is: CSARTSGRSGEQFF. DNA sequence: TGCAGTGCCCGGACTAGCGGGCGGTCTGGGGAGCAGTTCTTC.